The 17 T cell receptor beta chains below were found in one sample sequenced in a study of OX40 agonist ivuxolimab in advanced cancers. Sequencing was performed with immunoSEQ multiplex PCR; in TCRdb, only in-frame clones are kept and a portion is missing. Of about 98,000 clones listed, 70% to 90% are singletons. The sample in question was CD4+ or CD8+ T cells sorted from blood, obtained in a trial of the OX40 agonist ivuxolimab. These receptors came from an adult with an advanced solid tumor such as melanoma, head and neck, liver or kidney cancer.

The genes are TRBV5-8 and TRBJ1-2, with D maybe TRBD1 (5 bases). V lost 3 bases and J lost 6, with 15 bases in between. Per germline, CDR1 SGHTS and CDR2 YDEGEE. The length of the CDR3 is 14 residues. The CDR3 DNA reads TGTGCCAGCAGCTCTCCAGGGCCTAGTCATGGCTACACCTTC. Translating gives CASSSPGPSHGYTF.

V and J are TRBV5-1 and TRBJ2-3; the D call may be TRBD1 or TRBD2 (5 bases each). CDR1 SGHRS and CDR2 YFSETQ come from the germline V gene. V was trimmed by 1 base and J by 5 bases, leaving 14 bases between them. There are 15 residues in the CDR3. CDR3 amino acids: CASSLMGVYGDTQYF. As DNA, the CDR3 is TGCGCCAGCAGCTTGATGGGGGTGTATGGAGATACGCAGTATTTT.

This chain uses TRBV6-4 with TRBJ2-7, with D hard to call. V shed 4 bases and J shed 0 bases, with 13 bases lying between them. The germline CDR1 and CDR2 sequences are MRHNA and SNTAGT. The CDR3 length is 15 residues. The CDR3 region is CASSVSAIRSYEQYV. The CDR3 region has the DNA TGTGCCAGCAGTGTTTCCGCCATACGCTCCTACGAGCAGTACGTC.

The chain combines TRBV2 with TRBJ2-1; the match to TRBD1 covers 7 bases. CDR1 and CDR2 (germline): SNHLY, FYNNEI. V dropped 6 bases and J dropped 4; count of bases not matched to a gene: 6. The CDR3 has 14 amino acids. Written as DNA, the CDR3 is TGTGCCAGCAGGGCAGGGGGTGCGTACAATGAGCAGTTCTTC. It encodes CASRAGGAYNEQFF.

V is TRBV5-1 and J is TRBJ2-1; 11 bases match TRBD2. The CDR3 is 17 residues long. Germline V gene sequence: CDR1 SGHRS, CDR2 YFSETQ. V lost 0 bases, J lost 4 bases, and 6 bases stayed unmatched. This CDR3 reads CASSLAAASGGYNEQFF. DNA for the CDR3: TGCGCCAGCAGCTTGGCCGCGGCTAGCGGGGGGTACAATGAGCAGTTCTTC.

The chain's CDR3 is CASSLGSGGGNYGYTF. The CDR3 DNA reads TGTGCCAGCAGCTTAGGGTCCGGGGGAGGCAACTATGGCTACACCTTC. This sequence joins TRBV7-2 and TRBJ1-2, with D possibly TRBD1 on 5 matching bases. Germline values: CDR1 SGHTA, CDR2 FQGNSA. Trimming removed 1 base from V and 2 bases from J, with 14 bases in between. The CDR3 consists of 16 residues.

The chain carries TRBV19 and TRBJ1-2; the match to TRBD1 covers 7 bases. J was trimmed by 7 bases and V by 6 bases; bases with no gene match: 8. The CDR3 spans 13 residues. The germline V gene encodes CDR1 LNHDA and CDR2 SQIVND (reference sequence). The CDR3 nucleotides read TGTGCCAGTAGCCCACAGGGGATAGGTGGCTACACCTTC. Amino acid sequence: CASSPQGIGGYTF.

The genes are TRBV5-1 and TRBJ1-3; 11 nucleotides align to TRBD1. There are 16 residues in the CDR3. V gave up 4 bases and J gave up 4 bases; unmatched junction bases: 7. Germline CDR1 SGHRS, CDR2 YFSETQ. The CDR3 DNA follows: TGCGCCAGCAGCGATGGACAGGGGGCTTTCGGAAACACCATATATTTT. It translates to CASSDGQGAFGNTIYF.

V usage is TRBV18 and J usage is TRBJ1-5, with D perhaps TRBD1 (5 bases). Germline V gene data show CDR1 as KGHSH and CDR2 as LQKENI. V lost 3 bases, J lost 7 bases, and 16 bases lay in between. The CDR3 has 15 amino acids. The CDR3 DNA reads TGTGCCAGCTCACCTCTTGGGGGGGGGAACCAGCCCCAGCATTTT. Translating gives CASSPLGGGNQPQHF. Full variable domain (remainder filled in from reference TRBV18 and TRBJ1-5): NAGVMQNPRHLVRRRGQEARLRCSPMKGHSHVYWYRQLPEEGLKFMVYLQKENIIDESGMPKERFSAEFPKEGPSILRIQQVVRGDSAAYFCASSPLGGGNQPQHFGDGTRLSIL.

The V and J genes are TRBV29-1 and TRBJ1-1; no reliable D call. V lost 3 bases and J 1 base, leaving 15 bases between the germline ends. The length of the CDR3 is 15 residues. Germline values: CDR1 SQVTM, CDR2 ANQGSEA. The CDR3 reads CSVDLPGGPNTEAFF. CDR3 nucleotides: TGCAGCGTTGATCTCCCAGGAGGACCGAACACTGAAGCTTTCTTT.

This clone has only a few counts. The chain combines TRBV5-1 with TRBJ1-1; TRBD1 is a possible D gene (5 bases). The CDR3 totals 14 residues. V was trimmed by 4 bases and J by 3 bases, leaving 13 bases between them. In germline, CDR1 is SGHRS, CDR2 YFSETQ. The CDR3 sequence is CASSDQGGYTEAFF. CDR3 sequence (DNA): TGCGCCAGCAGCGATCAGGGTGGGTACACTGAAGCTTTCTTT.

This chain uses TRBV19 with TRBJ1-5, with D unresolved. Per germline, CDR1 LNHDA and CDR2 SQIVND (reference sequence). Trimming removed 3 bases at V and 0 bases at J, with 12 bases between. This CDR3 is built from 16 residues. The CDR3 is CASSIYSVGSNQPQHF. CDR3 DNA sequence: TGTGCCAGTAGTATTTATAGTGTGGGTAGCAATCAGCCCCAGCATTTT.

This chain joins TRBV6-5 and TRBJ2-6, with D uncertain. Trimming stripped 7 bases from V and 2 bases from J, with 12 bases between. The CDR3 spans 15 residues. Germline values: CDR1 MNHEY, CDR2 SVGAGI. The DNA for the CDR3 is TGTGCCAGCAAAGACCGGCAAACTGGGGCCAACGTCCTGACTTTC. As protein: CASKDRQTGANVLTF.

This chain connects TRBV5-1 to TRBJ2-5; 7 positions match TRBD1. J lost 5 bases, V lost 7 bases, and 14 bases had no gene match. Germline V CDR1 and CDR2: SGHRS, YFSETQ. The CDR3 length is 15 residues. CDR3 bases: TGCGCCAGCTACGGGACAGACGGGGTGGGCGAGACCCAGTACTTC. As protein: CASYGTDGVGETQYF.

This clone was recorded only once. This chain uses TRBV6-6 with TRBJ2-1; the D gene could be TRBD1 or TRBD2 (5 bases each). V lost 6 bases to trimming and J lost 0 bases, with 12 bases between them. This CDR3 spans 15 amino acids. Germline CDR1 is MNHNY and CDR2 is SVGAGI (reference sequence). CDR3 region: CASRPWGSSYNEQFF. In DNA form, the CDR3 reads TGTGCCAGCAGGCCGTGGGGGAGCTCCTACAATGAGCAGTTCTTC.

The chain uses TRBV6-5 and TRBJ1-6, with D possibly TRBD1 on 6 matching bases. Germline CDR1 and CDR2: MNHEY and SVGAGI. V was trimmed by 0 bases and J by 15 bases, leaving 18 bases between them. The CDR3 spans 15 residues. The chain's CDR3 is CASSYSRTVAILLHF. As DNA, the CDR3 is TGTGCCAGCAGTTACTCTAGGACAGTCGCGATCCTCCTCCACTTT.

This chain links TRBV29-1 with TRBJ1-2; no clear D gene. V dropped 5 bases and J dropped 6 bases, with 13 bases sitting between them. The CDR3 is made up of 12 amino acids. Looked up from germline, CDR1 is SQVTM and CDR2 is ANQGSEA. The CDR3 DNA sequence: TGCAGCGTTCGAACGGTCGAAGATGGCTACACCTTC. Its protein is CSVRTVEDGYTF.